The source of this TCR beta chain is a study of T cells in Graves' hyperthyroidism and ophthalmopathy. Notes on the study in general: A 13 V-J signature model discriminated ophthalmopathy versus stable hyperthyroidism.

Uncontrolled infection, other autoimmune disease, pregnancy or lactation led to exclusion. The source of the PBMCs was 8.5 to 10 ml of fresh peripheral blood. The CDR3 covers 15 residues. V dropped 3 bases and J dropped 7; count of bases not matched to a gene: 9. Looked up from germline, CDR1 is LGHDT and CDR2 is YNNKEL (reference sequence). This clonotype was counted between two and nine times. Its antigen is still unknown. TCR beta CDR3 regions were amplified from RNA transcripts. HTBI primers were the set used in a first-round RT-PCR of the TCR CDR3. TCRdb itself ran the multiplex PCR reads through MiXCR, one entry per CDR3 protein. The sample has approximately 630,000 distinct CDR3 sequences; 15% to 20% are singletons.

This receptor was obtained from a woman in her 30s with Graves' hyperthyroidism. Material: blood. J is TRBJ1-1 and V is TRBV3-1; 9 nucleotides line up with TRBD1. The CDR3 loop reads CASSQGQGKLGEAFF. CDR3 sequence (DNA): TGTGCCAGCAGCCAGGGACAGGGCAAGTTAGGTGAAGCTTTCTTT.